This TCR beta chain was sequenced in a study of blood T cells in healthy people across ages. Germline assignment: CDR1 MGHRA and CDR2 YSYEKL. Trimming at V came to 0 bases and at J to 2 bases, leaving 4 bases not matched to a gene. This CDR3 has 16 residues. Study-wide results and limits: Unsorted PBMCs ruled out conclusive naive versus antigen-experienced comparison.

Turning to this clonotype: Its target is unknown.

It was with a sample-barcoded 5' primer and a J-beta primer mix that a second PCR of roughly 7 to 11 cycles was run. TCRdb fed the 5' RACE reads into MiXCR, producing one record per CDR3 protein. Among about 640,000 distinct CDR3 sequences listed, roughly 31% were seen once. V and J are TRBV4-1 and TRBJ2-3; 8 nucleotides align to TRBD1. The source of this sequence is an elderly woman in good health. The sample comprised blood. In DNA, the CDR3 is TGCGCCAGCAGCCAAGACTGGCAGGGGGCCACAGATACGCAGTATTTT. Protein: CASSQDWQGATDTQYF.